The sequence of this T cell receptor (beta chain) was determined in a study of blood T cells in healthy people across ages. Notes on the study in general: Naive CD4+ cells and diversity were both higher in long-lived donors than in aged donors. With unsorted PBMCs, a conclusive comparison of naive versus antigen-experienced cells was not possible.

Healthy individuals of Caucasian origin from Russia, aged about 6 to 100, served as donors. The length of the CDR3 is 13 residues. V gave up 3 bases and J gave up 9 bases, with 18 bases separating them. Germline CDR1 is GTSNPN and CDR2 is SVGIG (reference sequence). The use of a sample-barcoded 5' primer and a J-beta primer mix characterized a second PCR of roughly 6 to 11 cycles. TCRdb passed the 5' RACE reads through MiXCR, listing each CDR3 protein once. The table lists approximately 800,000 distinct CDR3 sequences, 25% of them singletons. This clonotype appeared a few times. As yet, its antigen is unknown. These data were also reused for a study on T cells of mothers and their children.

This clonotype was obtained from a boy aged 5-17 years in good health. This chain connects TRBV30 to TRBJ2-7; maybe TRBD1 (6 bases). Sequencing was performed on blood. CDR3 coding DNA: TGTGCCTGGAGCGCGACAGGCGACTTTGGGCAGTACTTC. It codes for CAWSATGDFGQYF.